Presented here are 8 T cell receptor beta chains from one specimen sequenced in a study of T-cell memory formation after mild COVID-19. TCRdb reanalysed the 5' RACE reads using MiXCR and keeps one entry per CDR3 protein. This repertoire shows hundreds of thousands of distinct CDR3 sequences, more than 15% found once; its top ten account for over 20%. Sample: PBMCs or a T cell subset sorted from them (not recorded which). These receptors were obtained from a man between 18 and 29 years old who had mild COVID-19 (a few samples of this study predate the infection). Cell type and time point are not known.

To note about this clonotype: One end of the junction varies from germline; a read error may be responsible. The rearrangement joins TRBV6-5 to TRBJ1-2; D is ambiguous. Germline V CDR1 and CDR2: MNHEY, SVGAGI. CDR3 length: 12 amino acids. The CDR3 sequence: CATGLASGILGF. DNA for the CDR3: TGTGCCACCGGGTTGGCCAGCGGGATTTTGGGCTTC.

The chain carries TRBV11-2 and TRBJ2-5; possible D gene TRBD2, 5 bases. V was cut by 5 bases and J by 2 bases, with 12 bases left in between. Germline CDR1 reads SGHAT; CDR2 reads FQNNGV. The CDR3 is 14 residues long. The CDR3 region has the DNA TGTGCCAGCAGCCAAAGACGGGATCAAGAGACCCAGTACTTC. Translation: CASSQRRDQETQYF.

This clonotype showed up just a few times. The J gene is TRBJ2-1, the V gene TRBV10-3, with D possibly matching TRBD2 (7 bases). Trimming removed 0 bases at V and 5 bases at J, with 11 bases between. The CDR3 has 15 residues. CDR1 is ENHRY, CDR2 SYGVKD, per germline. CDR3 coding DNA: TGTGCCATCAGTGAGTCGAGCGGGGACAACAATGAGCAGTTCTTC. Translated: CAISESSGDNNEQFF.

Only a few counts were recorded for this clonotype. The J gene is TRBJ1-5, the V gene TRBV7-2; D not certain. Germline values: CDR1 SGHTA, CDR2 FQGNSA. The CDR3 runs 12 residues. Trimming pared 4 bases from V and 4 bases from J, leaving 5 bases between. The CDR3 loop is CASSSFNQPQHF. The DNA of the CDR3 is TGTGCCAGCAGCTCGTTTAATCAGCCCCAGCATTTT.

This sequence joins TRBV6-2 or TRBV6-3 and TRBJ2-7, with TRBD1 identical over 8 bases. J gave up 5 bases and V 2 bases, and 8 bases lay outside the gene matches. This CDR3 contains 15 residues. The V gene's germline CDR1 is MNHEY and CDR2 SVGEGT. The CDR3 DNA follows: TGTGCCAGCAGTTACGCCCCGGGACAGGACCACGAGCAGTACGTC. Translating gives CASSYAPGQDHEQYV.

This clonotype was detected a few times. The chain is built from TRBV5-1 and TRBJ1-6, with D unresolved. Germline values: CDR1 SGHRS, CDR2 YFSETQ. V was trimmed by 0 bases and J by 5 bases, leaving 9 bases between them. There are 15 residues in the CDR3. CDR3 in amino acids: CASSLGLVDNSPLHF. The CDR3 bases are TGCGCCAGCAGCTTGGGCCTAGTGGATAATTCACCCCTCCACTTT.

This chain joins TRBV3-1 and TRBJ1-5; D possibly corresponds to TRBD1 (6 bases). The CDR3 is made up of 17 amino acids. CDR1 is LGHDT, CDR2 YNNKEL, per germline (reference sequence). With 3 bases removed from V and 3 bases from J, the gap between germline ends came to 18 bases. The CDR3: CASSQTQGGVLNQPQHF. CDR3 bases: TGTGCCAGCAGCCAGACACAAGGGGGGGTACTCAATCAGCCCCAGCATTTT.

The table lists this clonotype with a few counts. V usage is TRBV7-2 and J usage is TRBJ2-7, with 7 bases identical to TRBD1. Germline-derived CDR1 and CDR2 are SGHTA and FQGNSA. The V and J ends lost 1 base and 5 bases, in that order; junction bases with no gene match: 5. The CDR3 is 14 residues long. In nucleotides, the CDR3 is TGTGCCAGCAGCTTAGTACAGGGGAACGACGAGCAGTACTTC. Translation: CASSLVQGNDEQYF.